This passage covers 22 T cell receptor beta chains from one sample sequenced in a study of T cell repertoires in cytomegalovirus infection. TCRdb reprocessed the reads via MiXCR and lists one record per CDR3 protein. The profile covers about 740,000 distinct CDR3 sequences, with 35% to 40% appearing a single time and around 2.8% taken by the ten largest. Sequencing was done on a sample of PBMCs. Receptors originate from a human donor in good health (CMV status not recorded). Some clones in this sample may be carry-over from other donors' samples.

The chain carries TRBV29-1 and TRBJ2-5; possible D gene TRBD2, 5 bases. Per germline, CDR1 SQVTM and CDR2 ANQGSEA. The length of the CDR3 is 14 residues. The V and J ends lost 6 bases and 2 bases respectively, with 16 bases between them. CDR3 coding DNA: TGCAGCGTAGCCGGGAATCGCCAACAAGAGACCCAGTACTTC. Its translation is CSVAGNRQQETQYF.

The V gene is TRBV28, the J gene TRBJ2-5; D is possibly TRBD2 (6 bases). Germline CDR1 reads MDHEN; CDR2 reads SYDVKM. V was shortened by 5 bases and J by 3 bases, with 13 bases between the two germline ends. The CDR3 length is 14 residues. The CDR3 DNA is TGTGCCAGCAGTGTGGCGGGAACCGAAGAGACCCAGTACTTC. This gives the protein CASSVAGTEETQYF.

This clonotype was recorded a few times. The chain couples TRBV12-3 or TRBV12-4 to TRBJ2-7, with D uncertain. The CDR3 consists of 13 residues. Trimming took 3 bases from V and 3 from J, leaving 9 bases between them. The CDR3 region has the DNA TGTGCCAGCAGTTTCAACAGATTCTACGAGCAGTACTTC. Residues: CASSFNRFYEQYF.

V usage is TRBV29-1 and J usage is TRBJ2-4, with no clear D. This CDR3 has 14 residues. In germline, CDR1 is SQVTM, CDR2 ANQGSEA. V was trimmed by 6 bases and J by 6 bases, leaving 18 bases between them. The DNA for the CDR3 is TGCAGCGTCAAAGACCCACAGAAGTCAAACATTCAGTACTTC. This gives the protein CSVKDPQKSNIQYF.

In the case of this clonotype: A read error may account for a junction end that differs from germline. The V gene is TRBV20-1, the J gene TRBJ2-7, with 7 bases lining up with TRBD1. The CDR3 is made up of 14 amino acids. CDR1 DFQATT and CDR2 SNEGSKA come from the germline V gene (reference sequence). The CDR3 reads CSARVTGSRYEKYF. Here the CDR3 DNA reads TGCAGTGCTAGAGTGACAGGGTCCAGGTACGAGAAGTACTTC.

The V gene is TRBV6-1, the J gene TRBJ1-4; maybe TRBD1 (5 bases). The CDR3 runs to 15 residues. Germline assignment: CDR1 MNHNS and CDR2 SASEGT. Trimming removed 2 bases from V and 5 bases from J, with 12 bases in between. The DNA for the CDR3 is TGTGCCAGCAGTGAATACTCTCCAGGGAATGAAAAACTGTTTTTT. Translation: CASSEYSPGNEKLFF.

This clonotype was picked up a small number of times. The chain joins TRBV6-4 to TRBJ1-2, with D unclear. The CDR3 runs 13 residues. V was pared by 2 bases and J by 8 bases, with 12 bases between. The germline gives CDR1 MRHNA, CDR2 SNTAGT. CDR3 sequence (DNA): TGTGCCAGCAGTGACCGAGGCGGCCAAGGCTACACCTTC. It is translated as CASSDRGGQGYTF.

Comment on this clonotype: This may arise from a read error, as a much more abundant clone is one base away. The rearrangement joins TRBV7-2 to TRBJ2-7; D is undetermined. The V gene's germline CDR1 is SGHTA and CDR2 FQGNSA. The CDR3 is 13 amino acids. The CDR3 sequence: CASSSTGSYEKYF. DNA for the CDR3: TGTGCCAGCAGCTCCACGGGCTCCTACGAGAAGTACTTC. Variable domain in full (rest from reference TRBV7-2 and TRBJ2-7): GAGVSQSPSNKVTEKGKDVELRCDPISGHTALYWYRQSLGQGLEFLIYFQGNSAPDKSGLPSDRFSAERTGGSVSTLTIQRTQQEDSAVYLCASSSTGSYEKYFGPGTRLTVT.

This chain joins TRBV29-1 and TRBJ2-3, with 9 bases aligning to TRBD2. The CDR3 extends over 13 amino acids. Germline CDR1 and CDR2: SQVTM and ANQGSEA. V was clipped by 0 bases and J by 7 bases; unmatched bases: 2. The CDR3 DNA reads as TGCAGCGTTGAAGAGCGGGGGGGACATACGCAGTATTTT. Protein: CSVEERGGHTQYF.

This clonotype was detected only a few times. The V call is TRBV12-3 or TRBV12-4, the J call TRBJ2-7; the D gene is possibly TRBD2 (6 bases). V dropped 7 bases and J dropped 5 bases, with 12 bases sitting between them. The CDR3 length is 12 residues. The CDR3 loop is CASTRGYHEQYF. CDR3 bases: TGTGCCAGCACCCGGGGGTACCACGAGCAGTACTTC.

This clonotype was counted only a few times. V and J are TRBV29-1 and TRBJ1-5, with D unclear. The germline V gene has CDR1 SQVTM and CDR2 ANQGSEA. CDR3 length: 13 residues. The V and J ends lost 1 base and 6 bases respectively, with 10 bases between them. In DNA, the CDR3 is TGCAGCGTTGAAGGGCAGGACGGTCAGCCCCAGCATTTT. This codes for CSVEGQDGQPQHF.

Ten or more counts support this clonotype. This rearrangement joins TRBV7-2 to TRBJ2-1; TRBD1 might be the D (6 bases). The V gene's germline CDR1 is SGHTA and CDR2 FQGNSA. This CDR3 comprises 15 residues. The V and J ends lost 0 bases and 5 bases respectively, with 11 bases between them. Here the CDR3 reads CASSLAGALDNEQFF. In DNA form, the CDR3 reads TGTGCCAGCAGCTTAGCGGGGGCCCTGGACAATGAGCAGTTCTTC.

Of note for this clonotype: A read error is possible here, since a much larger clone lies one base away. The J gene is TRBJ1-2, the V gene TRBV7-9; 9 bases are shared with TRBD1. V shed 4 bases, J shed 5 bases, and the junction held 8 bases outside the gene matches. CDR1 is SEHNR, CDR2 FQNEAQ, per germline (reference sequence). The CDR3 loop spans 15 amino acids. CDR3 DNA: TGTGCCAGCAGCTCCAGTCCCGGGACAGGGTATGGCTACACCTTC. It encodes CASSSSPGTGYGYTF.

CDR3 amino acids: CSVAGYGYTF. CDR3 nucleotides: TGCAGCGTTGCAGGGTATGGCTACACCTTC. This chain connects TRBV29-1 to TRBJ1-2; D perhaps matches TRBD1 (5 bases). There are 10 residues in the CDR3. Per the germline V gene, CDR1 is SQVTM and CDR2 is ANQGSEA. V lost 4 bases and J lost 5, with 5 bases in between.

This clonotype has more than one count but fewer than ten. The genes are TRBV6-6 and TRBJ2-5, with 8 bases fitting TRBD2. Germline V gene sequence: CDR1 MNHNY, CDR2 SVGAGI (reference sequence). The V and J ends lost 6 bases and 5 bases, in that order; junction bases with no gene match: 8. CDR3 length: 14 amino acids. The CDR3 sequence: CASSTGTSGETQYF. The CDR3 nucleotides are TGTGCCAGCAGCACCGGGACTAGTGGTGAGACCCAGTACTTC.

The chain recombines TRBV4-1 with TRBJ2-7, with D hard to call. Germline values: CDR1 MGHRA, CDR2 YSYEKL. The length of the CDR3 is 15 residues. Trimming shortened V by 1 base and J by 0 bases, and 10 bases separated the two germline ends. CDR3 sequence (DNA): TGCGCCAGCAGCCAAGTTCGAAGGGTCTCCTACGAGCAGTACTTC. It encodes CASSQVRRVSYEQYF.

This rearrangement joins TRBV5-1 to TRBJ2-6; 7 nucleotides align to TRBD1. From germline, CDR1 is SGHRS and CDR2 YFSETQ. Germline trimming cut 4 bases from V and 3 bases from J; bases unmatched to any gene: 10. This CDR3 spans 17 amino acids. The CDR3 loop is CASSPGQDSGGANVLTF. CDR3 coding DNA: TGCGCCAGCAGCCCTGGACAGGATTCGGGTGGGGCCAACGTCCTGACTTTC.

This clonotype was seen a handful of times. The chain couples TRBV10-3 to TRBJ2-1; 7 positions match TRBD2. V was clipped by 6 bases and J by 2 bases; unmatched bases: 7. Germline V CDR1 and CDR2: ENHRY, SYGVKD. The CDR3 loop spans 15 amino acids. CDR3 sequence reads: CAISAGVPPYNEQFF. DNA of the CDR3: TGTGCCATCAGCGCGGGAGTCCCCCCCTACAATGAGCAGTTCTTC.

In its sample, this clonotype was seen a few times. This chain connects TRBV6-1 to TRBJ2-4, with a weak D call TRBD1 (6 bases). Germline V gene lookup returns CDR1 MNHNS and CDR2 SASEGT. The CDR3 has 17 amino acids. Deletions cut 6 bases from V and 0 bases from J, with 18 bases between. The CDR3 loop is CASSITSQGLAKNIQYF. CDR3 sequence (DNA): TGTGCCAGCAGCATAACTTCCCAGGGGTTAGCCAAAAACATTCAGTACTTC.

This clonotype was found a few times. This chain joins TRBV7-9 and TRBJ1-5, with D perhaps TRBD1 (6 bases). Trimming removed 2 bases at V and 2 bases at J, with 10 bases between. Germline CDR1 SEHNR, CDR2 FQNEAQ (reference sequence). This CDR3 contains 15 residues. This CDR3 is CASSLSRQGNQPQHF. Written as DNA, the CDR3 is TGTGCCAGCAGCTTATCCCGACAGGGCAATCAGCCCCAGCATTTT.

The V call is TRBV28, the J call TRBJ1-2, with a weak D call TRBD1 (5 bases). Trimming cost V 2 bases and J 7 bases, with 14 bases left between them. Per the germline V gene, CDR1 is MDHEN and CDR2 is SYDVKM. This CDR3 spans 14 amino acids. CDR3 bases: TGTGCCAGCAGTTTACCCTTAAAGACAGCTGGCTACACCTTC. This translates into CASSLPLKTAGYTF.

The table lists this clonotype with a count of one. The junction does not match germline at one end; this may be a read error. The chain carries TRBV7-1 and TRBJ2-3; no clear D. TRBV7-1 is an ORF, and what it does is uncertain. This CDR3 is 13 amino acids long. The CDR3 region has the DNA TGTGCCAGCTCCTATAGGTTCACAGATACGCAGGATTTT. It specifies CASSYRFTDTQDF.